Listed below are T cell receptor beta chains from one sample, sequenced in a study of tumor-infiltrating lymphocytes in primary liver carcinoma. TCRdb re-derived calls from the multiplex PCR reads in MiXCR, one entry per CDR3 protein. The table lists approximately 320,000 distinct CDR3 sequences, around three fifths of them singletons. The sequenced sample was peripheral blood. The source of these receptors is a woman in her twenties or thirties with primary liver carcinoma and hepatitis B virus infection. The conserved cysteine and the conserved F or W are not part of the CDR3 here. D genes are given only for firm matches.

- | TRBV5-5 | ANSLLTDTQY
TRBD2 | TRBV11-2 | ASSSAGGGNEQF
TRBD2 | TRBV11-2 | GSSGQTSGDYNEQF
- | TRBV6-5 | ASSKLGPPPLH
- | TRBV7-9 | ASSFWDGYT
- | TRBV11-3 | ISSSQHGNTIY
- | TRBV4-2 | ASSPGDGYMNTEAF
- | TRBV4-3 | ASSQGAYGLGDYEQY
TRBD1 | TRBV7-8 | ASSSDRSYPRHY
- | TRBV12-3/TRBV12-4 | ASSSRDPSYNEQF
- | TRBV11-1 | ARSKKNEQF
- | TRBV12-3/TRBV12-4 | ASSSGAHSYEQY
- | TRBV6-6 | ASSYSISGIHQPQH
- | TRBV13 | ASSLRGSGYTGELF
TRBD1 | TRBV28 | ASSWIQGIQY
TRBD1 | TRBV6-2/TRBV6-3 | AVLTGIYTGELF
- | TRBV11-1 | ASSDKELLN
- | TRBV4-1 | ASSPQILLTGNYGYT
- | TRBV5-4 | ASSSPTSGATGNTIY
- | TRBV29-1 | SVIDSRNTEAF
TRBD1 | TRBV29-1 | SVGTTGGYEQY
- | TRBV29-1 | SVGGNYGYT
TRBD1 | TRBV7-9 | ASSLPSDRVRTHMNTEAF
- | TRBV12-3/TRBV12-4 | ASTRGYEQY
- | TRBV5-5 | GSNLATGPGQETQY
- | TRBV6-6 | VSSYVLTSEQF
TRBD2 | TRBV24-1 | ATSDPGTGGRKVGEQF
- | TRBV6-2/TRBV6-3 | ASSRLGGSYNEQF
- | TRBV6-6 | ASSKRTPPGANVLT
- | TRBV4-2 | VSSQDRIAGANVLI
- | TRBV5-4 | ASSSARHLGSYNEQF
- | TRBV29-1 | SVARGPGDTQY
- | TRBV14 | TSSPRVYGNEQF
- | TRBV11-2 | ASSLGPGQCTNTQY
- | TRBV30 | AWSVGKGNTEAF
- | TRBV12-3/TRBV12-4 | ASSETFLGETQH
- | TRBV5-1 | ASSFAETQY
TRBD1 | TRBV19 | ASSPWGQGNQPQH
- | TRBV12-3/TRBV12-4 | ASSPGQGKNNEQF
- | TRBV10-3 | AISEVAALDTQY
- | TRBV6-1 | ASSRTSKGLYEQY
- | TRBV14 | DSSPTGGLSSYEQY
TRBD2 | TRBV6-1 | ASSETLPGGAANSGEQF
TRBD1 | TRBV7-9 | ASSLGYDRGRAKNIQY
- | TRBV12-3/TRBV12-4 | ASSPAGETQY
- | TRBV12-3/TRBV12-4 | ASSFSTGNTEAF
- | TRBV29-1 | SVRMTGQTDYGYT
- | TRBV12-3/TRBV12-4 | ASNPSANTDTQY
- | TRBV11-2 | VSSSQRSSYNEQF
- | TRBV7-8 | ASNTQLSGANVLT
- | TRBV6-1 | ASSGGTTQY
- | TRBV7-9 | ASSLGGMAGANVLT
- | TRBV7-9 | ASSLQGSEQY
TRBD1 | TRBV5-6 | VSSLEGQQETQY
TRBD2 | TRBV5-6 | ASRPGSGANIQY
TRBD2 | TRBV12-3/TRBV12-4 | GSSQTSGTYNEQF
- | TRBV5-5 | ANSRTVQGSYNEQF
TRBD1 | TRBV12-3/TRBV12-4 | ASSGQGSAAKNIQY